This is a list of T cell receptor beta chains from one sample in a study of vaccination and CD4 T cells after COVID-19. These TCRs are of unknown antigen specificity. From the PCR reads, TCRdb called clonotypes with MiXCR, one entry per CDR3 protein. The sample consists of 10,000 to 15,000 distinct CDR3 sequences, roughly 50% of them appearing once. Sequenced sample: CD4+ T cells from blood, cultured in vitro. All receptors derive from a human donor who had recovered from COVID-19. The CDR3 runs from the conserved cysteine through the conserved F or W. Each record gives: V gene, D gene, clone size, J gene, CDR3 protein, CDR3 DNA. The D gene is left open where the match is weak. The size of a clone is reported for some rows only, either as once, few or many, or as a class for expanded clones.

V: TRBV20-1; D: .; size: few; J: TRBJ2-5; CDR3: CSARPGETQYF; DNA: TGCAGTGCTAGACCAGGAGAGACCCAGTACTTC
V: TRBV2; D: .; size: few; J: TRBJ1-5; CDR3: CASSGRQVNQPQHF; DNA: TGTGCCAGCAGTGGGCGACAGGTCAATCAGCCCCAGCATTTT
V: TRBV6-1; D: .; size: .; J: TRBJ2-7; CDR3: CASSRDSAYEQYF; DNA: TGTGCCAGCAGTCGGGACTCAGCCTACGAGCAGTACTTC
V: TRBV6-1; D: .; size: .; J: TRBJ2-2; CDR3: CASNAGRSTGELFF; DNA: TGTGCCAGCAATGCGGGGCGCTCCACCGGGGAGCTGTTTTTT
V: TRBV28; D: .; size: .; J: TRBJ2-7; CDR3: CASSLLGYEQYF; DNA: TGTGCCAGCAGTTTATTAGGTTACGAGCAGTACTTC
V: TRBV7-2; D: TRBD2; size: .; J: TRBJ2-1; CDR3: CASSSPSGRDYSNEQFF; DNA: TGTGCCAGCAGCTCACCTAGCGGGAGGGACTATAGCAATGAGCAGTTCTTC
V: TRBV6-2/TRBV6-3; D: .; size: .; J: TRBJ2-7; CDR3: CASTRPTPGSYEQYF; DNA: TGTGCCAGCACCCGTCCGACTCCCGGCTCCTACGAGCAGTACTTC
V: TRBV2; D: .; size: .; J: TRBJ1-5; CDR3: CASSDPPGQPQHF; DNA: TGTGCCAGCAGTGACCCCCCTGGGCAGCCCCAGCATTTT
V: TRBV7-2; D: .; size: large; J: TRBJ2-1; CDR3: CASSAYIHNEQFF; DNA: TGTGCCAGCAGCGCTTATATCCACAATGAGCAGTTCTTC
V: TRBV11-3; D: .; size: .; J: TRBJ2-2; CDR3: CASSFGEVQELFF; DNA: TGTGCCAGCAGCTTTGGGGAGGTGCAGGAGCTGTTTTTT
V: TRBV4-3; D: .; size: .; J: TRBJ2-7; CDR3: CASSQETRGAGSYEQYF; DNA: TGCGCCAGCAGCCAAGAGACCCGGGGGGCTGGATCCTACGAGCAGTACTTC
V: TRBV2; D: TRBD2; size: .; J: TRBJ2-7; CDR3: CASRASGYEQYF; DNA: TGTGCCAGCAGAGCTAGCGGATACGAGCAGTACTTC
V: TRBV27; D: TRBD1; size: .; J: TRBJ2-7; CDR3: CASSSDLNRGAEQYF; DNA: TGTGCCAGCAGTTCTGACCTAAACAGGGGAGCCGAGCAGTACTTC
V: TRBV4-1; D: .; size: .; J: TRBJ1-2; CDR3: CASRPWGGDYGYTF; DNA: TGCGCCAGCAGGCCCTGGGGAGGAGACTATGGCTACACCTTC
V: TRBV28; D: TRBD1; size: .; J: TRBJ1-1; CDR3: CASRTWRGTASNTEAFF; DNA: TGTGCCAGCAGGACCTGGAGGGGGACAGCTTCGAACACTGAAGCTTTCTTT
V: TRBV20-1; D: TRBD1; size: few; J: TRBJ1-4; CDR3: CSVRQGSNEKLFF; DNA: TGCAGTGTTAGACAGGGATCGAATGAAAAACTGTTTTTT
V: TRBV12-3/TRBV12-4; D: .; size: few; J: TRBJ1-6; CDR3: CASQRQAGSPLHF; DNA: TGTGCCAGTCAGAGGCAGGCTGGGTCACCCCTCCACTTT
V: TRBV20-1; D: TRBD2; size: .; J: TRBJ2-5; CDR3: CSARVASGGGIQETQYF; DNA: TGCAGTGCCCGAGTGGCTAGCGGGGGGGGGATACAAGAGACCCAGTACTTC
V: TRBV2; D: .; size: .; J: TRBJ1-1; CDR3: CASNAQGSHEAFF; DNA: TGTGCCAGCAACGCTCAGGGATCACATGAAGCTTTCTTT
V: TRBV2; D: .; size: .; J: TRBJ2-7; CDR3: CASSRTPGLGQQYF; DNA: TGTGCCAGCAGCCGGACACCGGGTCTGGGACAGCAGTACTTC
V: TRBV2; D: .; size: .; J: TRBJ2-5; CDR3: CASSPGLVQETQYF; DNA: TGTGCCAGCAGCCCGGGACTCGTGCAAGAGACCCAGTACTTC
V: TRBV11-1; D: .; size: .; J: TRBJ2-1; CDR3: CASSWDLRYEQFF; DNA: TGTGCCAGCAGCTGGGACCTCCGATATGAGCAGTTCTTC
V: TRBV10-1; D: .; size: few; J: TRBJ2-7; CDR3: CASSESRAYEQYF; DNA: TGCGCCAGCAGTGAGTCTCGAGCCTACGAGCAGTACTTC